These 25 T cell receptor beta chains came from one sample sequenced in a study of T-cell reconstitution after alpha-beta-depleted transplantation in children. Unique molecular identifiers were incorporated during preparation of the TCRbeta library. One entry per CDR3 protein, called by TCRdb with MiXCR from the PCR reads. The sample includes 25,000 to 30,000 distinct CDR3 sequences, 5% to 7% seen only once; the top ten take roughly 7%. Sequenced here: PBMCs, mostly from graft donor cells, sampled 180 days after TCRalphabeta/CD19-depleted stem cell transplant. Every receptor here comes from a male patient younger than 18 who had a stem cell transplant for acute myeloid leukemia, so the T cells may come from the graft donor.

In this sample, this clonotype is medium-sized. The chain carries TRBV20-1 and TRBJ2-7; a weak D match, TRBD1 (5 bases). V lost 6 bases, J lost 4 bases, and 19 bases lay in between. Germline CDR1 is DFQATT and CDR2 is SNEGSKA (reference sequence). The CDR3 totals 14 residues. CDR3 coding DNA: TGCAGTGCGAGGTCCGGGCGGACATATTACGAGCAGTACTTC. Protein sequence: CSARSGRTYYEQYF.

By share of the sample, this clonotype is medium-sized. The chain carries TRBV4-1 and TRBJ2-1, with D hard to call. CDR1 is MGHRA and CDR2 is YSYEKL in the germline V gene. This CDR3 region has 14 residues. Deletions cut 1 base from V and 2 bases from J, with 6 bases between. The CDR3 region is CASSQGSTYNEQFF. The DNA of the CDR3 is TGCGCCAGCAGCCAAGGCAGTACCTACAATGAGCAGTTCTTC.

This clonotype was counted ten times or more. This chain connects TRBV5-4 to TRBJ2-7; 11 bases agree with TRBD2. Germline CDR1 SGHNT, CDR2 YYREEE (reference sequence). Trimming cost V 0 bases and J 3 bases; bases outside gene matches: 2. The CDR3 has 15 residues. CDR3 coding DNA: TGTGCCAGCAGCTTGGCCGGGACTAGCGGCTACGAGCAGTACTTC. Translation: CASSLAGTSGYEQYF.

Many counts were recorded for this clonotype. The chain is built from TRBV5-1 and TRBJ2-2, with 12 bases identical to TRBD2. V trimming: 4 bases; J trimming: 6 bases; junction bases outside the gene matches: 4. The CDR3 loop spans 15 amino acids. CDR1 and CDR2 from the germline V gene are SGHRS and YFSETQ. The CDR3: CASSRLAGVAGELFF. CDR3 coding DNA: TGCGCCAGCAGCCGACTAGCGGGAGTAGCCGGGGAGCTGTTTTTT.

This clonotype has ten or more counts. This chain joins TRBV21-1 and TRBJ2-4; TRBD1, the table's D call, lacks a check against the DNA. TRBV21-1 is shown as a pseudogene. This CDR3 spans 16 amino acids. CDR3 DNA: TGTGCCAGCAGCCCGCGGGAGAGGGAACCCGGAGACATTCAGTACTTC. Encoded protein: CASSPREREPGDIQYF.

This clonotype was counted at least ten times. The V call is TRBV6-2 or TRBV6-3, the J call TRBJ2-7, with D maybe TRBD2 (5 bases). V lost 2 bases to trimming and J lost 0 bases, with 11 bases between them. This CDR3 region has 15 residues. Looked up from germline, CDR1 is MNHEY and CDR2 is SVGEGT. DNA for the CDR3: TGTGCCAGCAGTTACGGCGGGCTAAGCTCCTACGAGCAGTACTTC. This sequence encodes CASSYGGLSSYEQYF.

This clonotype was observed at least ten times. The chain joins TRBV29-1 to TRBJ2-7, with D perhaps TRBD1 or TRBD2 (5 bases each). Trimming left V 7 bases short and J 0 bases short, with 13 bases between. Looked up from germline, CDR1 is SQVTM and CDR2 is ANQGSEA. This CDR3 has 13 residues. CDR3 residues: CSAGTGYSYEQYF. CDR3 DNA sequence: TGCAGCGCCGGGACCGGTTACTCCTACGAGCAGTACTTC.

The sample holds many counts of this clonotype. In DNA form, the CDR3 reads TGTGCCAGCAGCTCGACTAGCGGGAGAGTTAGCTCCTACGAGCAGTACTTC. Amino acids: CASSSTSGRVSSYEQYF. The chain recombines TRBV7-2 with TRBJ2-7; 12 bases align to TRBD2. The CDR3 is made up of 17 amino acids. V lost 4 bases to trimming and J lost 0 bases; unmatched junction nucleotides: 7. Germline V lookup: CDR1 SGHTA, CDR2 FQGNSA.

This clonotype was counted only a few times. The chain recombines TRBV9 with TRBJ1-2, with D perhaps matching TRBD1 (6 bases). The CDR3 consists of 13 residues. Trimming removed 2 bases from V and 4 bases from J, with 9 bases in between. Germline CDR1 reads SGDLS; CDR2 reads YYNGEE. The CDR3 loop is CASSVGGIYGYTF. The CDR3, as DNA: TGTGCCAGCAGCGTCGGGGGCATCTATGGCTACACCTTC.

The chain has TRBV19 and TRBJ2-1; possible D gene TRBD2, 6 bases. The CDR3 totals 15 residues. Per germline, CDR1 LNHDA and CDR2 SQIVND (reference sequence). V shed 3 bases and J shed 0 bases, with 9 bases lying between them. The DNA for the CDR3 is TGTGCCAGTAGTATCTTCGGGAGCTCCTACAATGAGCAGTTCTTC. It yields the protein CASSIFGSSYNEQFF.

This clonotype came up a few times. The rearrangement joins TRBV28 to TRBJ1-2, with TRBD1 matching 7 bases. The CDR3 totals 16 residues. Germline CDR1 is MDHEN and CDR2 is SYDVKM. With V trimmed by 8 bases and J by 0 bases, 12 bases remained unmatched. The CDR3 sequence is CASLTGTVTSNYGYTF. Written as DNA, the CDR3 is TGTGCCAGCCTTACCGGGACAGTCACCTCTAACTATGGCTACACCTTC.

This clonotype ranks as medium-sized (0.01 to 0.1%). The chain is built from TRBV29-1 and TRBJ2-1, with TRBD2 matching over 9 bases. The CDR3 is 14 residues long. The trim removed 7 bases at V and 4 bases at J, leaving 8 bases unmatched. The germline V gene has CDR1 SQVTM and CDR2 ANQGSEA. CDR3 loop: CSALTSGLYNEQFF. CDR3 sequence (DNA): TGCAGCGCCTTGACTAGCGGCCTTTACAATGAGCAGTTCTTC.

This clonotype showed up many times. The J gene is TRBJ1-1, the V gene TRBV4-3, with D possibly matching TRBD1 (6 bases). With 3 bases removed from V and 1 base from J, the gap between germline ends came to 15 bases. The CDR3 consists of 16 residues. The germline gives CDR1 LGHNA, CDR2 YSLEER. The CDR3 region has the DNA TGCGCCAGCAGCCAGACCTTGGACAGACGGAACACTGAAGCTTTCTTT. Translation: CASSQTLDRRNTEAFF.

At least ten counts were recorded for this clonotype. V gene TRBV20-1 combines with J gene TRBJ1-2, with 9 bases identical to TRBD1. Germline CDR1 and CDR2: DFQATT and SNEGSKA (reference sequence). The V segment lost 5 bases and the J segment 0 bases; nucleotides outside the gene matches: 4. This CDR3 has 14 amino acids. The CDR3 DNA follows: TGCAGTGCTCCCCGACAGGGGGCTAACTATGGCTACACCTTC. This translates into CSAPRQGANYGYTF.

This clonotype has at least ten counts. The chain recombines TRBV20-1 with TRBJ2-1; 9 nucleotides line up with TRBD2. In germline, CDR1 is DFQATT, CDR2 SNEGSKA (reference sequence). The trim removed 3 bases at V and 4 bases at J, leaving 1 base unmatched. The CDR3 loop spans 13 amino acids. The chain's CDR3 is CSARTSGYNEQFF. The CDR3 DNA follows: TGCAGTGCTAGGACTAGCGGATACAATGAGCAGTTCTTC.

By sample share, this clonotype is medium-sized. The CDR3 sequence: CASSESDYNEQFF. CDR3 in DNA: TGTGCCAGCAGTGAGAGCGATTACAATGAGCAGTTCTTC. The chain carries TRBV6-1 and TRBJ2-1; D is unresolved. The CDR3 length is 13 residues. CDR1 and CDR2 (germline): MNHNS, SASEGT. With 3 bases removed from V and 4 bases from J, the gap between germline ends came to 7 bases.

This clonotype was seen at least ten times. This rearrangement joins TRBV29-1 to TRBJ2-1, with D unclear. V lost 4 bases and J 4 bases, leaving 11 bases between the germline ends. Germline-derived CDR1 and CDR2 are SQVTM and ANQGSEA. This CDR3 has 13 residues. This CDR3 is CSVVKGSYNEQFF. CDR3 sequence (DNA): TGCAGCGTTGTGAAAGGGTCATACAATGAGCAGTTCTTC.

This clonotype was seen at least ten times. This chain connects TRBV7-2 to TRBJ2-7, with D tentatively TRBD1 (5 bases). Germline CDR1 SGHTA, CDR2 FQGNSA. Deletions cut 3 bases from V and 6 bases from J, with 15 bases between. This CDR3 contains 14 residues. CDR3: CASSLGPLGSEQYF. The DNA of the CDR3 is TGTGCCAGCAGCTTGGGGCCCCTGGGCTCCGAGCAGTACTTC. The full variable domain, with the rest looked up from reference TRBV7-2 and TRBJ2-7, is GAGVSQSPSNKVTEKGKDVELRCDPISGHTALYWYRQSLGQGLEFLIYFQGNSAPDKSGLPSDRFSAERTGGSVSTLTIQRTQQEDSAVYLCASSLGPLGSEQYFGPGTRLTVT.

This clonotype was found many times. This rearrangement joins TRBV20-1 to TRBJ2-7; weak D call: TRBD1 (6 bases). The CDR3 extends over 13 amino acids. V was trimmed by 5 bases and J by 7 bases, leaving 18 bases between them. Germline CDR1 and CDR2: DFQATT and SNEGSKA (reference sequence). CDR3 in DNA: TGCAGTGCTGGATACAGGGCGGGCGGGGAGCAGTACGTC. Its translation: CSAGYRAGGEQYV.

Ten or more counts support this clonotype. The rearrangement links TRBV11-1 to TRBJ2-1, with D maybe TRBD1 (5 bases). The V and J ends lost 5 bases and 4 bases respectively, with 18 bases between them. Germline CDR1 SGHAT, CDR2 FQDESV (reference sequence). The CDR3 has 16 amino acids. CDR3 in DNA: TGTGCCAGCAGCCCAGACAGACTCCCCCAATACAATGAGCAGTTCTTC. Protein product: CASSPDRLPQYNEQFF.

This clonotype was seen ten or more times. V and J are TRBV6-5 and TRBJ1-3, with 7 bases matching TRBD1. Germline V lookup: CDR1 MNHEY, CDR2 SVGAGI. This CDR3 has 16 amino acids. Trimming removed 6 bases from V and 0 bases from J; junction bases left unmatched: 8. CDR3 sequence (DNA): TGTGCCAGCAGCCCCGGGACAGTCGGCTCTGGAAACACCATATATTTT. Translation gives CASSPGTVGSGNTIYF.

At least ten counts were recorded for this clonotype. The chain has TRBV5-1 and TRBJ2-1; 12 bases match TRBD2. This CDR3 spans 17 amino acids. The germline CDR1 and CDR2 sequences are SGHRS and YFSETQ. Unmatched junction bases numbered 6, after V lost 4 bases and J lost 1 base. CDR3 in amino acids: CASSPLAGGGSYNEQFF. As DNA, the CDR3 is TGCGCCAGCAGCCCCCTAGCGGGAGGGGGGTCCTACAATGAGCAGTTCTTC.

In its sample, this clonotype was seen many times. The CDR3 coding sequence is TGTGCCAGCAGGGCTGACACGGATAATTCACCCCTCCACTTT. Translating it yields CASRADTDNSPLHF. The V call is TRBV12-3 or TRBV12-4, the J call TRBJ1-6; D remains unclear. The CDR3 contains 14 residues. V gave up 6 bases and J gave up 5 bases, with 11 bases separating them.

Ten or more counts support this clonotype. In DNA form, the CDR3 reads TGTGCCAGCACCCAAATAGGGGCAGGGCAGAGCGAGCAGTACTTC. It translates to CASTQIGAGQSEQYF. V is TRBV6-5 and J is TRBJ2-7; D might be TRBD1 (5 bases). The germline V gene encodes CDR1 MNHEY and CDR2 SVGAGI. The CDR3 contains 15 residues. Trimming took off 7 bases at V and 6 bases at J, with 22 bases between the two ends.

This clonotype was recorded at least ten times. CDR3 protein: CASTRTLGANEKLFF. CDR3 coding DNA: TGTGCCAGCACGAGGACCCTCGGGGCTAATGAAAAACTGTTTTTT. V is TRBV7-9 and J is TRBJ1-4; D gene unclear. The germline CDR1 and CDR2 sequences are SEHNR and FQNEAQ (reference sequence). The CDR3 length is 15 residues. Trimming shortened V by 7 bases and J by 3 bases, and 15 bases separated the two germline ends.